The 8 T cell receptor beta chains below come from one sample, sequenced in a study of blood T cell repertoires in COVID-19. Repertoires were generated with immunoSEQ multiplex PCR, while TCRdb's copy carries only in-frame clones and drops some. The data contain a few hundred thousand clones, 84% of them singletons. The sequencing input was PBMCs or T cells enriched from blood (not recorded which). The receptors come from a middle-aged woman who had recovered from COVID-19.

This sequence joins TRBV7-8 and TRBJ1-4, with D unclear. The CDR3 is 14 residues long. Trimming cost V 2 bases and J 3 bases, with 7 bases left between them. Germline V gene data show CDR1 as SGHVS and CDR2 as FQNEAQ. CDR3 in DNA: TGTGCCAGCAGCTTAACAGAAGCTAATGAAAAACTGTTTTTT. It translates to CASSLTEANEKLFF. The full variable domain, its missing parts supplied by reference TRBV7-8 and TRBJ1-4, is GAGVSQSPRYKVAKRGQDVALRCDPISGHVSLFWYQQALGQGPEFLTYFQNEAQLDKSGLPSDRFFAERPEGSVSTLKIQRTQQEDSAVYLCASSLTEANEKLFFGSGTQLSVL.

The count of this clone is one. This sample includes further DNA sequences coding for the same CDR3. This chain links TRBV5-1 with TRBJ1-1; unclear D gene. CDR3 length equals 13 residues. The germline CDR1 and CDR2 sequences are SGHRS and YFSETQ. With 2 bases removed from V and 4 bases from J, the gap between germline ends came to 9 bases. CDR3 residues: CASSFEGGTEAFF. The DNA of the CDR3 is TGCGCCAGCAGCTTCGAGGGAGGCACTGAAGCTTTCTTT.

The chain combines TRBV6-1 with TRBJ1-5; possibly TRBD1 for D (6 bases). Trimming removed 2 bases at V and 2 bases at J, with 10 bases between. In germline, CDR1 is MNHNS, CDR2 SASEGT. The CDR3 is made up of 15 amino acids. The CDR3 sequence is CASSEQDSRNQPQHF. Written as DNA, the CDR3 is TGTGCCAGCAGTGAACAGGACAGCCGCAATCAGCCCCAGCATTTT.

The V and J genes are TRBV11-2 and TRBJ2-1; D not resolved. Germline-derived CDR1 and CDR2 are SGHAT and FQNNGV. V dropped 5 bases and J dropped 10 bases, with 15 bases sitting between them. The CDR3 is 13 residues long. CDR3 residues: CASSAQLLREQFF. The CDR3, as DNA: TGTGCCAGCAGCGCCCAATTGTTGAGGGAGCAGTTCTTC.

The V call is TRBV7-2, the J call TRBJ2-1; possibly TRBD2 for D (5 bases). This CDR3 spans 14 amino acids. Trimming shortened V by 6 bases and J by 8 bases, and 17 bases separated the two germline ends. Germline V lookup: CDR1 SGHTA, CDR2 FQGNSA. The DNA for the CDR3 is TGTGCCAGCAGATCCGGAGGCCAGCTCCATGAGCAGTTCTTC. Its protein product is CASRSGGQLHEQFF.

CDR3 coding DNA: TGCGCCAGCAGCTTGAACACCCCGAACACCGGGGAGCTGTTTTTT. Its translation is CASSLNTPNTGELFF. V usage is TRBV5-1 and J usage is TRBJ2-2; D gene unclear. The CDR3 length is 15 residues. Germline assignment: CDR1 SGHRS and CDR2 YFSETQ. The V end was cut by 1 base, the J end by 0 bases, with 7 bases between.

CDR3 sequence: CASSVVSGGGYTF. The CDR3 DNA sequence: TGTGCCAGCAGCGTAGTTTCCGGGGGGGGCTACACCTTC. The rearrangement joins TRBV9 to TRBJ1-2, with D possibly matching TRBD1 (5 bases). From germline, CDR1 is SGDLS and CDR2 YYNGEE. Trimming took 0 bases from V and 8 from J, leaving 11 bases between them. The CDR3 is 13 residues long.

V is TRBV28 and J is TRBJ2-7, with D uncertain. The germline V gene encodes CDR1 MDHEN and CDR2 SYDVKM. The CDR3 consists of 12 residues. Trimming stripped 2 bases from V and 6 bases from J, with 8 bases between. The CDR3 protein is CASSLIPSEQYF. As DNA, the CDR3 is TGTGCCAGCAGTTTAATCCCCTCCGAGCAGTACTTC.